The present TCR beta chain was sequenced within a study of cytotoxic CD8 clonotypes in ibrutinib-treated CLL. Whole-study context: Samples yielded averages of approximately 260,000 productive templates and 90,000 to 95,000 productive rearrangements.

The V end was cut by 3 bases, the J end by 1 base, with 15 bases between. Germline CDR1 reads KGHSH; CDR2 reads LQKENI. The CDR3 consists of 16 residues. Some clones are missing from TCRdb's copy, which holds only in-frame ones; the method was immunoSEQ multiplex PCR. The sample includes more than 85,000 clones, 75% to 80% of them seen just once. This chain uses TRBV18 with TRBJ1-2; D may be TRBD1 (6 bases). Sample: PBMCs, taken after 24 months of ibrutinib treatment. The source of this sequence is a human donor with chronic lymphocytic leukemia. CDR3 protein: CASSPTPGGGNYGYTF. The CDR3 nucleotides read TGTGCCAGCTCACCTACCCCCGGGGGCGGTAACTATGGCTACACCTTC.